Here is one T cell receptor (beta chain) with its context. This sample is drawn from a study of blood T cell repertoires in COVID-19. Study-level information: Samples representing acute and convalescent COVID-19 were sourced from the United States, Italy and Spain. The analysed material was cDNA or gDNA that came from T cells, B-cell-depleted T cells, or PBMCs.

The CDR3 is 14 amino acids. The protocol was immunoSEQ multiplex PCR, while the TCRdb copy is restricted to in-frame clones and leaves out a portion. The table has about 400,000 clones, about 89% seen once. This clonotype was obtained from a woman aged 25 to 45 with acute or convalescent COVID-19. The chain carries TRBV21-1 and TRBJ2-7; the table's TRBD1 call for D was not verified on the DNA. TRBV21-1 is marked as a pseudogene. Sequenced material: peripheral blood. The chain's CDR3 is CASSKVQGIYEQYF. CDR3 coding DNA: TGTGCCAGCAGCAAAGTCCAGGGGATCTACGAGCAGTACTTC.